The next 24 T cell receptor beta chains were all read from a single sample in a study of OX40 agonist ivuxolimab in advanced cancers. The library was generated by the immunoSEQ multiplex PCR assay. TCRdb's version of the immuneACCESS table is confined to in-frame rearrangements and falls short of the full clone set. An unresolved V gene accounts for under half of the shortfall where checked; the remainder is of unknown origin. Present in this sample are roughly 66,000 clones, about 90% of which were seen just once. Roughly 1.3% of the sample is held by the ten biggest clonotypes. Sequenced material: CD4+ or CD8+ T cells sorted from blood, taken in a trial of the OX40 agonist ivuxolimab. The receptors were gathered from an adult with an advanced solid tumor such as melanoma, head and neck, liver or kidney cancer.

V and J are TRBV5-6 and TRBJ2-7, with 11 bases that match TRBD1. The length of the CDR3 is 15 residues. Germline assignment: CDR1 SGHDT and CDR2 YYEEEE. The V segment lost 1 base and the J segment 5 bases; nucleotides outside the gene matches: 5. The CDR3 protein is CASSLLDRGPNEQYF. The CDR3 coding sequence is TGTGCCAGCAGCTTGTTGGACAGGGGGCCGAACGAGCAGTACTTC. Drawing the rest from reference TRBV5-6 and TRBJ2-7, the complete variable domain is DAGVTQSPTHLIKTRGQQVTLRCSPKSGHDTVSWYQQALGQGPQFIFQYYEEEERQRGNFPDRFSGHQFPNYSSELNVNALLLGDSALYLCASSLLDRGPNEQYFGPGTRLTVT.

This clone was seen a handful of times. This chain joins TRBV12-5 and TRBJ1-3; no definite D call. This CDR3 has 15 residues. The V gene's germline CDR1 is LGHNT and CDR2 FRNRAP. V shed 3 bases and J shed 0 bases, with 9 bases lying between them. CDR3 loop: CASGLLSSSGNTIYF. In nucleotides, the CDR3 is TGTGCTAGTGGTTTATTGTCCAGCTCTGGAAACACCATATATTTT.

The chain recombines TRBV19 with TRBJ1-1; no reliable D call. The CDR3 sequence is 16 residues long. Germline V CDR1 and CDR2: LNHDA, SQIVND (reference sequence). Trimming took off 4 bases at V and 4 bases at J, with 19 bases between the two ends. The CDR3, as DNA: TGTGCCAGTAGTAACCCCCGGCAGGCGATGGGCACTGAAGCTTTCTTT. Its protein product is CASSNPRQAMGTEAFF.

This rearrangement joins TRBV27 to TRBJ1-4; D uncertain. CDR3 length equals 15 residues. Germline lookup yields CDR1 MNHEY and CDR2 SMNVEV (reference sequence). Trimming took 4 bases from V and 0 from J, leaving 9 bases between them. The CDR3 region is CASSWRGATNEKLFF. CDR3 in DNA: TGTGCCAGCAGTTGGAGAGGAGCAACTAATGAAAAACTGTTTTTT.

The rearrangement links TRBV11-2 to TRBJ2-7; 8 positions match TRBD1. The V gene's germline CDR1 is SGHAT and CDR2 FQNNGV. The trim removed 5 bases at V and 4 bases at J, leaving 1 base unmatched. This CDR3 spans 12 amino acids. CDR3 nucleotides: TGTGCCAGCAGCAGGACAGGGTACGAGCAGTACTTC. As protein: CASSRTGYEQYF.

The rearrangement links TRBV5-1 to TRBJ1-1; unclear D gene. This CDR3 has 15 amino acids. V was pared by 0 bases and J by 4 bases, with 13 bases between. CDR1 and CDR2 from the germline V gene are SGHRS and YFSETQ. CDR3 in DNA: TGCGCCAGCAGCTTGGGGTCTCGTGGGCCCACTGAAGCTTTCTTT. Protein sequence: CASSLGSRGPTEAFF.

This clone was found once. This rearrangement joins TRBV6-5 to TRBJ2-2, with D uncertain. Trimming removed 2 bases from V and 2 bases from J, with 9 bases in between. Germline V CDR1 and CDR2: MNHEY, SVGAGI. The CDR3 sequence is 15 residues long. This CDR3 reads CASSYRPHNTGELFF. The DNA of the CDR3 is TGTGCCAGCAGTTACCGCCCCCATAACACCGGGGAGCTGTTTTTT.

This chain links TRBV2 with TRBJ1-4, with 7 nucleotides matching TRBD1. The V and J ends lost 6 bases and 3 bases, in that order; junction bases with no gene match: 4. The CDR3 spans 14 residues. Germline-derived CDR1 and CDR2 are SNHLY and FYNNEI. Written as DNA, the CDR3 is TGTGCCAGCAGACCCGGGACAGCTAATGAAAAACTGTTTTTT. Translating gives CASRPGTANEKLFF.

This chain uses TRBV30 with TRBJ1-1, with 8 bases that match TRBD1. The CDR3 consists of 15 residues. Trimming at V came to 7 bases and at J to 0 bases, leaving 10 bases not matched to a gene. Germline V lookup: CDR1 GTSNPN, CDR2 SVGIG (reference sequence). Here the CDR3 DNA reads TGTGCCTATATGGGACAGGCTTTAATGAACACTGAAGCTTTCTTT. Translated: CAYMGQALMNTEAFF.

This sequence joins TRBV19 and TRBJ2-7, with 12 bases matching TRBD2. This CDR3 has 14 amino acids. Germline V lookup: CDR1 LNHDA, CDR2 SQIVND (reference sequence). J lost 3 bases, V lost 5 bases, and 2 bases had no gene match. Here the CDR3 reads CASSRTSGNYEQYF. CDR3 in DNA: TGTGCCAGTAGTCGGACTAGCGGGAACTACGAGCAGTACTTC.

The V and J genes are TRBV10-3 and TRBJ2-3, with D possibly called TRBD1 or TRBD2 (6 bases each). The V end was cut by 2 bases, the J end by 6 bases, with 12 bases between. The germline CDR1 and CDR2 sequences are ENHRY and SYGVKD. This CDR3 comprises 14 residues. The CDR3 DNA reads TGTGCCATCAGTGAGCCTCCGGGGGCCGATACGCAGTATTTT. It specifies CAISEPPGADTQYF.

The V and J genes are TRBV5-4 and TRBJ2-2; TRBD1 matches at 8 bases. From germline, CDR1 is SGHNT and CDR2 YYREEE (reference sequence). The length of the CDR3 is 16 residues. The ends lost 0 bases at V and 4 bases at J; junction bases unmatched: 5. In DNA, the CDR3 is TGTGCCAGCAGCTTGGCGGGACAGGATCGCACCGGGGAGCTGTTTTTT. Translation: CASSLAGQDRTGELFF.

The chain couples TRBV7-9 to TRBJ1-4; D uncertain. V lost 6 bases and J 7 bases, leaving 12 bases between the germline ends. CDR3 size: 13 residues. Germline-derived CDR1 and CDR2 are SEHNR and FQNEAQ (reference sequence). The CDR3 region is CASSDSWAEKLFF. DNA of the CDR3: TGTGCCAGCAGTGATAGTTGGGCTGAAAAACTGTTTTTT.

The genes are TRBV2 and TRBJ2-3, with 8 bases matching TRBD2. The V segment lost 5 bases and the J segment 9 bases; nucleotides outside the gene matches: 1. CDR1 is SNHLY, CDR2 FYNNEI, per germline. The CDR3 contains 11 residues. This CDR3 is CASSSGSTQYF. The CDR3 nucleotides are TGTGCCAGCAGTAGCGGGAGCACGCAGTATTTT.

The V and J genes are TRBV7-2 and TRBJ2-3, with unresolved D. This CDR3 is 12 amino acids long. V was clipped by 5 bases and J by 11 bases, with 14 bases between them. Germline CDR1 reads SGHTA; CDR2 reads FQGNSA. CDR3 amino acids: CASSISSDRQYF. The CDR3 region has the DNA TGTGCCAGCAGCATATCTAGTGATCGGCAGTATTTT.

The CDR3 reads CASSNRDNQPQHF. The CDR3 nucleotides are TGTGCCAGTAGTAATAGGGACAATCAGCCCCAGCATTTT. This chain joins TRBV19 and TRBJ1-5; D remains unclear. The CDR3 contains 13 residues. Trimming took off 4 bases at V and 3 bases at J, with 7 bases between the two ends. CDR1 is LNHDA and CDR2 is SQIVND in the germline V gene (reference sequence). Full variable domain (rest looked up from reference TRBV19 and TRBJ1-5): DGGITQSPKYLFRKEGQNVTLSCEQNLNHDAMYWYRQDPGQGLRLIYYSQIVNDFQKGDIAEGYSVSREKKESFPLTVTSAQKNPTAFYLCASSNRDNQPQHFGDGTRLSIL.

The gene calls are TRBV30 and TRBJ1-2, with 7 bases lining up with TRBD1. This CDR3 is built from 13 residues. Germline V CDR1 and CDR2: GTSNPN, SVGIG (reference sequence). V lost 2 bases and J lost 13; bases outside the gene matches: 13. The chain's CDR3 is CAWSTSQTGRGTF. The CDR3 DNA sequence: TGTGCCTGGAGTACCTCCCAGACAGGGAGAGGCACCTTC.

The chain employs TRBV30 and TRBJ2-6; the D gene could be TRBD1 or TRBD2 (5 bases each). The V end was cut by 3 bases, the J end by 9 bases, with 9 bases between. The germline gives CDR1 GTSNPN, CDR2 SVGIG (reference sequence). The CDR3 loop spans 12 amino acids. The CDR3 bases are TGTGCCTGGAGGGGGGATCTCAACGTCCTGACTTTC. This encodes CAWRGDLNVLTF.

This clone was found once. The chain combines TRBV11-3 with TRBJ2-1; TRBD2 matches at 10 bases. V shed 4 bases, J shed 7 bases, and the junction held 7 bases outside the gene matches. The CDR3 has 15 amino acids. In germline, CDR1 is SGHNT, CDR2 YENEEA. The CDR3 DNA reads TGTGCCAGCAGCTGGACTAGCGGCTCAGAAAATGAGCAGTTCTTC. This encodes CASSWTSGSENEQFF.

This chain joins TRBV11-2 and TRBJ2-1, with D uncertain. Germline values: CDR1 SGHAT, CDR2 FQNNGV. V was clipped by 5 bases and J by 8 bases, with 7 bases between them. CDR3 length: 11 amino acids. The CDR3: CASSPSDEQFF. CDR3 coding DNA: TGTGCCAGCAGCCCGAGCGATGAGCAGTTCTTC.

J is TRBJ2-7 and V is TRBV6-5; perhaps TRBD1 as D (6 bases). Trimming stripped 8 bases from V and 4 bases from J, with 12 bases between. This CDR3 has 12 amino acids. Germline CDR1 MNHEY, CDR2 SVGAGI. DNA for the CDR3: TGTGCCAGCGGCAGGGGAGTATACGAGCAGTACTTC. Translating it yields CASGRGVYEQYF.

This clone was detected a few times. The genes are TRBV2 and TRBJ1-6, with a weak D call TRBD1 (5 bases). Germline lookup yields CDR1 SNHLY and CDR2 FYNNEI. The length of the CDR3 is 15 residues. The V and J ends lost 6 bases and 10 bases respectively, with 19 bases between them. CDR3 region: CASSLYRGEGSPLHF. The CDR3 DNA sequence: TGTGCCAGCAGCCTATATAGGGGAGAGGGATCACCCCTCCACTTT.

V and J are TRBV19 and TRBJ1-5, with TRBD1 as a possible D gene (5 bases). The CDR3 runs 15 residues. The germline V and J ends were trimmed by 6 bases and 0 bases, with 12 bases remaining between them. Germline CDR1 is LNHDA and CDR2 is SQIVND (reference sequence). This CDR3 reads CASRGTGGSNQPQHF. Written as DNA, the CDR3 is TGTGCCAGTAGAGGGACCGGGGGTAGCAATCAGCCCCAGCATTTT.

The rearrangement joins TRBV10-3 to TRBJ1-1, with D possibly TRBD1 on 6 matching bases. V was cut by 10 bases and J by 4 bases, with 16 bases left in between. CDR3 size: 13 residues. Germline V CDR1 and CDR2: ENHRY, SYGVKD. CDR3 bases: TGTGCCAGCAACATCCAGGGGAGCACTGAAGCTTTCTTT. Its translation is CASNIQGSTEAFF.